The 14 T cell receptor beta chains presented below share a single source sample, sequenced in a study of T cell repertoires in Merkel cell carcinoma. The method was immunoSEQ multiplex PCR; TCRdb's version includes in-frame clones alone and lacks a portion of them. Counted here are about 14,000 clones, approximately 73% occurring once; the ten biggest clones make up approximately 17%. Sequenced sample: tumor tissue. The receptor source for this set is an adult with Merkel cell carcinoma.

The J gene is TRBJ1-3, the V gene TRBV9; D may be TRBD1 (5 bases). Looked up from germline, CDR1 is SGDLS and CDR2 is YYNGEE. CDR3 size: 15 residues. Trimming pared 0 bases from V and 3 bases from J, leaving 10 bases between. The CDR3 region is CASSVDGRVGNTIYF. CDR3 DNA sequence: TGTGCCAGCAGCGTAGATGGCAGGGTTGGAAACACCATATATTTT.

This chain uses TRBV5-6 with TRBJ2-1, with D possibly called TRBD1 or TRBD2 (6 bases each). The V end lost 3 bases, the J end lost 5 bases, and 18 bases lay between the germline ends. The length of the CDR3 is 16 residues. Germline-derived CDR1 and CDR2 are SGHDT and YYEEEE. The CDR3 bases are TGTGCCAGCAGCTACGATATAGGGGGGTTCAACAATGAGCAGTTCTTC. Residues: CASSYDIGGFNNEQFF.

The chain employs TRBV2 and TRBJ1-1, with D unresolved. The CDR3 totals 14 residues. The germline CDR1 and CDR2 sequences are SNHLY and FYNNEI. Trimming stripped 4 bases from V and 3 bases from J, with 12 bases between. This chain's CDR3 is CASSGQLGYTEAFF. For the CDR3, the DNA is TGTGCCAGCAGTGGACAACTGGGATACACTGAAGCTTTCTTT.

J is TRBJ2-7 and V is TRBV6-2 or TRBV6-3, with 9 bases fitting TRBD2. After removal of 5 bases from V and 2 bases from J, the junction contained 4 bases not matched to a gene. CDR3 length equals 14 residues. The germline CDR1 and CDR2 sequences are MNHEY and SVGEGT. CDR3 in DNA: TGTGCCAGCAGTATAGCGGGAGATACCTACGAGCAGTACTTC. Protein: CASSIAGDTYEQYF.

The V call is TRBV2, the J call TRBJ2-7; D is uncertain. This CDR3 comprises 13 residues. Per germline, CDR1 SNHLY and CDR2 FYNNEI. The germline V and J ends were trimmed by 6 bases and 1 base, with 10 bases remaining between them. DNA of the CDR3: TGTGCCAGCAGCCCTTCGTGGTCCTACGAGCAGTACTTC. Translation gives CASSPSWSYEQYF. The whole variable domain, filled in from reference TRBV2 and TRBJ2-7, reads EPEVTQTPSHQVTQMGQEVILRCVPISNHLYFYWYRQILGQKVEFLVSFYNNEISEKSEIFDDQFSVERPDGSNFTLKIRSTKLEDSAMYFCASSPSWSYEQYFGPGTRLTVT.

The chain uses TRBV27 and TRBJ2-7; perhaps TRBD2 as D (6 bases). Trimming took 6 bases from V and 6 from J, leaving 18 bases between them. CDR1 and CDR2 from the germline V gene are MNHEY and SMNVEV (reference sequence). This CDR3 contains 14 residues. The CDR3 DNA follows: TGTGCCAGCAGAGCGAACTCGGGGGTGGGCGAGCAGTACTTC. Residues: CASRANSGVGEQYF.

This chain joins TRBV27 and TRBJ2-1; D is perhaps TRBD2 (6 bases). The V gene lost 6 bases and the J gene lost 0 bases, with 15 bases spanning the gap. The germline gives CDR1 MNHEY, CDR2 SMNVEV (reference sequence). The CDR3 length is 16 residues. This CDR3 reads CASSLVGGSSYNEQFF. Here the CDR3 DNA reads TGTGCCAGCAGCCTCGTTGGGGGGAGCTCCTACAATGAGCAGTTCTTC.

The chain uses TRBV27 and TRBJ2-1, with TRBD2 matching over 7 bases. The CDR3 is 15 amino acids. From germline, CDR1 is MNHEY and CDR2 SMNVEV (reference sequence). J gave up 6 bases and V 3 bases, and 8 bases lay outside the gene matches. The CDR3 loop reads CASSLRWEGRNEQFF. The CDR3 DNA reads TGTGCCAGCAGTTTGAGGTGGGAGGGCCGCAATGAGCAGTTCTTC.

The chain employs TRBV19 and TRBJ1-2; D gene unclear. Germline loops: CDR1 LNHDA, CDR2 SQIVND (reference sequence). Trimming pared 5 bases from V and 8 bases from J, leaving 15 bases between. The CDR3 spans 13 residues. The CDR3 region is CASSPGRGFGYTF. The CDR3 DNA is TGTGCCAGTAGTCCAGGTCGTGGTTTCGGCTACACCTTC.

This chain joins TRBV5-1 and TRBJ1-1; 10 bases fit TRBD1. The CDR3 is 15 residues long. V shed 3 bases, J shed 2 bases, and the junction held 4 bases outside the gene matches. Germline V gene sequence: CDR1 SGHRS, CDR2 YFSETQ. The CDR3 nucleotides are TGCGCCAGCAGCTCCCGGACAGGGGGTAACACTGAAGCTTTCTTT. Encoded protein: CASSSRTGGNTEAFF.

The V call is TRBV28, the J call TRBJ2-1; D ambiguous. The CDR3 extends over 15 amino acids. Trimming shortened V by 6 bases and J by 0 bases, and 12 bases separated the two germline ends. CDR1 is MDHEN and CDR2 is SYDVKM in the germline V gene. The CDR3 bases are TGTGCCAGCAGAGCTGGCGGAACCTCCTACAATGAGCAGTTCTTC. Translating it yields CASRAGGTSYNEQFF.

The chain combines TRBV7-3 with TRBJ2-3; TRBD2 aligns across 10 bases. Germline CDR1 SGHTA, CDR2 FQGTGA. The V segment lost 5 bases and the J segment 1 base; nucleotides outside the gene matches: 3. CDR3 length equals 15 residues. DNA of the CDR3: TGTGCCAGCAGCCTCGGACTAGCGGGCACAGATACGCAGTATTTT. Protein: CASSLGLAGTDTQYF. The variable domain in full, completed from reference TRBV7-3 and TRBJ2-3, reads GAGVSQTPSNKVTEKGKYVELRCDPISGHTALYWYRQSLGQGPEFLIYFQGTGAADDSGLPNDRFFAVRPEGSVSTLKIQRTERGDSAVYLCASSLGLAGTDTQYFGPGTRLTVL.

CDR3 sequence (DNA): TGTGCCAGCAGTTACTCGTTAAGGGTCCCTGAAGCTTTCTTT. As protein: CASSYSLRVPEAFF. The chain links TRBV6-5 to TRBJ1-1; no definite D call. The germline V gene has CDR1 MNHEY and CDR2 SVGAGI. Trimming removed 0 bases at V and 6 bases at J, with 11 bases between. The CDR3 is made up of 14 amino acids.

V and J are TRBV5-1 and TRBJ2-7; the match to TRBD1 covers 9 bases. The germline V gene has CDR1 SGHRS and CDR2 YFSETQ. The CDR3 contains 15 residues. The V and J ends lost 4 bases and 3 bases, in that order; junction bases with no gene match: 8. The CDR3 DNA sequence: TGCGCCAGCAGCCTCGGGACAGGGACTCTCTACGAGCAGTACTTC. Its translation: CASSLGTGTLYEQYF.